This record covers a single T cell receptor beta chain. What it binds is not known. This sample stems from a study of blood T cells in healthy people across ages. Study-wide background: Researchers report that template switching captured about one barcoded beta molecule per two T cells.

Isolating PBMCs gave at least 7 million of these cells per sample. Sample-barcoded 5' priming and a J-beta primer mix drove a second PCR of 7 to 11 cycles. TCRdb ran MiXCR on the 5' RACE reads and lists one entry per CDR3 protein. The sample lists almost 300,000 distinct CDR3 sequences; 25% to 30% were seen once. General study results and limits: The long-lived group displayed more naive CD4+ cells, plus higher diversity, than the aged donors did.

Germline lookup yields CDR1 SGHRS and CDR2 YFSETQ. V was pared by 0 bases and J by 0 bases, with 10 bases between. The CDR3 consists of 16 residues. The TCR originated in a woman in her seventies in good health. What was sequenced was blood. This rearrangement joins TRBV5-1 to TRBJ2-1; unclear D gene. CDR3 amino acids: CASSLGPGSSYNEQFF. CDR3 in DNA: TGCGCCAGCAGCTTGGGACCCGGCTCCTCCTACAATGAGCAGTTCTTC.